Each of the 7 T cell receptor beta chains below was sequenced from the same sample in a study of blood T cell repertoires in COVID-19 (dated by TCRdb to about 2020). Preparation of the library involved the immunoSEQ multiplex PCR assay. Entries here come from immuneACCESS through TCRdb and include only in-frame sequences with V and J called. Some clones fail to appear in such tables; in the studies checked, an unresolved V gene covers under half of the shortfall, and the cause of the remainder is unknown. The sample table holds around 250,000 clones, of which over 75% were seen once. The top ten constitute less than 10% of the sample. The material sequenced was peripheral blood. These receptors originate from a human donor in a cohort sampled during active COVID-19.

This clone occurred once. This chain uses TRBV18 with TRBJ2-7; TRBD1 might be the D (6 bases). V was clipped by 3 bases and J by 1 base, with 10 bases between them. Germline V CDR1 and CDR2: KGHSH, LQKENI. The CDR3 length is 14 residues. DNA for the CDR3: TGTGCCAGCTCACCGGACAGCCTATCCTACGAGCAGTACTTC. Encoded protein: CASSPDSLSYEQYF.

This clone was detected once. The rearrangement uses TRBV11-2 and TRBJ1-6; tentatively, D is TRBD1 (6 bases). Germline CDR1 SGHAT, CDR2 FQNNGV. The CDR3 is made up of 14 amino acids. Trimming took off 3 bases at V and 6 bases at J, with 9 bases between the two ends. The CDR3 DNA reads TGTGCCAGCAGCTTCGGACAGCCTAATTCACCCCTCCACTTT. It yields the protein CASSFGQPNSPLHF. Drawing the rest from reference TRBV11-2 and TRBJ1-6, the complete variable domain is EAGVAQSPRYKIIEKRQSVAFWCNPISGHATLYWYQQILGQGPKLLIQFQNNGVVDDSQLPKDRFSAERLKGVDSTLKIQPAKLEDSAVYLCASSFGQPNSPLHFGNGTRLTVT.

This chain uses TRBV24-1 with TRBJ1-3; 8 bases agree with TRBD1. CDR3 length equals 12 residues. Germline V gene sequence: CDR1 KGHDR, CDR2 SFDVKD. Losses at the gene ends were 6 bases for V and 14 bases for J; bases not matched to a gene: 8. CDR3 DNA sequence: TGTGCCACCAGTAACCGTGGACAGGGAGTATATTTT. Translated, it gives CATSNRGQGVYF.

Concerning this clone: Other nucleotide sequences from this sample produce the same CDR3. This rearrangement joins TRBV28 to TRBJ2-1; a possible D gene is TRBD2 (6 bases). The germline V gene has CDR1 MDHEN and CDR2 SYDVKM. The V end was cut by 3 bases, the J end by 3 bases, with 9 bases between. The CDR3 has 14 residues. CDR3 in DNA: TGTGCCAGCAGTTTGGAGGGGAGCTACAATGAGCAGTTCTTC. Its translation is CASSLEGSYNEQFF. The full variable domain, with the rest looked up from reference TRBV28 and TRBJ2-1, is DVKVTQSSRYLVKRTGEKVFLECVQDMDHENMFWYRQDPGLGLRLIYFSYDVKMKEKGDIPEGYSVSREKKERFSLILESASTNQTSMYLCASSLEGSYNEQFFGPGTRLTVL.

The V call is TRBV19, the J call TRBJ2-3; D might be TRBD2 (5 bases). The CDR3 runs 13 residues. V lost 5 bases and J lost 7, with 13 bases in between. Germline CDR1 reads LNHDA; CDR2 reads SQIVND (reference sequence). This CDR3 is CASSLQTRHTQYF. The CDR3 region has the DNA TGTGCCAGTAGTTTACAAACTAGACATACGCAGTATTTT. The full variable domain, rest sourced from reference TRBV19 and TRBJ2-3, is DGGITQSPKYLFRKEGQNVTLSCEQNLNHDAMYWYRQDPGQGLRLIYYSQIVNDFQKGDIAEGYSVSREKKESFPLTVTSAQKNPTAFYLCASSLQTRHTQYFGPGTRLTVL.

This rearrangement joins TRBV19 to TRBJ2-1; D is perhaps TRBD2 (6 bases). Trimming pared 2 bases from V and 1 base from J, leaving 9 bases between. The CDR3 has 15 residues. The germline V gene has CDR1 LNHDA and CDR2 SQIVND (reference sequence). The CDR3 DNA reads as TGTGCCAGTAGTATACTAGCGAGGTCCTACAATGAGCAGTTCTTC. This encodes CASSILARSYNEQFF.

The chain combines TRBV18 with TRBJ2-7; 7 nucleotides line up with TRBD2. V shed 8 bases and J 6 bases; nucleotides not matched to a gene: 7. Germline V lookup: CDR1 KGHSH, CDR2 LQKENI. The CDR3 totals 12 residues. Written as DNA, the CDR3 is TGTGCCAGCCGGGAACTAGCGACCGAGCAGTACTTC. This gives the protein CASRELATEQYF.